The 4 T cell receptor beta chains below were found in one sample sequenced in a study of T cells after posttransplantation cyclophosphamide. Assay used: immunoSEQ multiplex PCR; TCRdb lists only in-frame clones, some missing. The sample yields some 47,000 clones, about 86% seen once. Sequenced input: PBMCs. The source of these receptors is a man aged 30 to 45 with a blood cancer, CMV-positive, and with a related stem cell donor.

The chain employs TRBV11-2 and TRBJ2-7; 9 nucleotides match TRBD1. The V gene end was trimmed by 5 bases and the J gene end by 2 bases; junction bases not matched to a gene: 16. This CDR3 is 18 amino acids long. Germline lookup yields CDR1 SGHAT and CDR2 FQNNGV. The CDR3 spells CASSPINRGRGRAYEQYF. Written as DNA, the CDR3 is TGTGCCAGCAGCCCAATCAACAGGGGGCGGGGACGGGCCTACGAGCAGTACTTC.

This chain joins TRBV19 and TRBJ2-3; 7 nucleotides match TRBD1. This CDR3 is 15 amino acids long. The ends lost 6 bases at V and 2 bases at J; junction bases unmatched: 8. In germline, CDR1 is LNHDA, CDR2 SQIVND (reference sequence). The CDR3 spells CASRSGQPYTDTQYF. The CDR3 DNA reads TGTGCCAGTAGATCGGGACAGCCATACACAGATACGCAGTATTTT.

The chain recombines TRBV6-5 with TRBJ2-5, with 7 nucleotides matching TRBD1. The end of the DNA fits TRBJ2-7 better, so the J call may be wrong. CDR1 and CDR2 from the germline V gene are MNHEY and SVGAGI. The CDR3 totals 13 residues. CDR3 in amino acids: CASSRDSLYEQYF. The CDR3 nucleotides read TGTGCCAGCAGTAGGGACAGTCTTTACGAGCAGTACTTC.

J is TRBJ2-7 and V is TRBV4-3, with D possibly matching TRBD2 (5 bases). This CDR3 is built from 18 residues. Germline loops: CDR1 LGHNA, CDR2 YSLEER. Between the trimmed V and J ends, which lost 0 bases and 4 bases, there was a span of 22 bases. The CDR3 coding sequence is TGCGCCAGCAGCCAAGATTGGTTAGCGTTTGGATTTAGGTACGAGCAGTACTTC. This codes for CASSQDWLAFGFRYEQYF.